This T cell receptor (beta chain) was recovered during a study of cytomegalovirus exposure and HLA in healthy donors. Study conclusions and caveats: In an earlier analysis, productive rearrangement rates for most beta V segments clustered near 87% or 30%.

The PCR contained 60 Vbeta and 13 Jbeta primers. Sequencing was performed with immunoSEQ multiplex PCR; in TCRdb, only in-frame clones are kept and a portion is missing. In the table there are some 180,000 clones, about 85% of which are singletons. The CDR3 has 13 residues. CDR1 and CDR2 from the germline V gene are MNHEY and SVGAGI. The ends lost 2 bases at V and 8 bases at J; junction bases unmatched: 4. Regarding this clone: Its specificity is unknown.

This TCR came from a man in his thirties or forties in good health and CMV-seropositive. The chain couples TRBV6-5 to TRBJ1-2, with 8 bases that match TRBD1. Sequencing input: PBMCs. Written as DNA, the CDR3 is TGTGCCAGCAGTTACGAGGCAGGGGGCGGCTACACCTTC. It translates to CASSYEAGGGYTF.